The 12 T cell receptor beta chains below all came from one sample that was sequenced in a study of T-cell reconstitution after alpha-beta-depleted transplantation in children. Preparation of the TCRbeta library used unique molecular identifiers. TCRdb reprocessed the PCR reads with MiXCR, giving one entry per CDR3 protein. The sample carries roughly 110,000 distinct CDR3 sequences, about a tenth recorded once. Sequenced here: PBMCs, sampled before TCRalphabeta/CD19-depleted stem cell transplant. These receptors all stem from a boy aged 2 to 10 with acute lymphoblastic leukemia, due to receive a stem cell transplant.

At least ten counts were recorded for this clonotype. The genes are TRBV6-1 and TRBJ2-2; TRBD2 might be the D (5 bases). Germline-derived CDR1 and CDR2 are MNHNS and SASEGT. CDR3 length: 17 residues. Trimming took off 5 bases at V and 7 bases at J, with 23 bases between the two ends. DNA of the CDR3: TGTGCCAGCAGTACCCCCTCCGCGCGGGCGATGATCGGGGAGCTGTTTTTT. Its translation is CASSTPSARAMIGELFF.

This clonotype has a handful of counts. The V and J genes are TRBV28 and TRBJ2-3; D is ambiguous. CDR3 length: 13 residues. Looked up from germline, CDR1 is MDHEN and CDR2 is SYDVKM. V lost 8 bases to trimming and J lost 0 bases, with 9 bases between them. The CDR3 DNA reads TGTGCCAGCGGAGCAGCAAGCACAGATACGCAGTATTTT. Residues: CASGAASTDTQYF.

This clonotype was recorded a few times. The chain uses TRBV5-1 and TRBJ1-1, with D hard to call. This CDR3 is 15 amino acids long. Germline V gene data show CDR1 as SGHRS and CDR2 as YFSETQ. The V end lost 5 bases, the J end lost 0 bases, and 14 bases lay between the germline ends. Written as DNA, the CDR3 is TGCGCCAGCAGACCCGAAAGGCTGATGAACACTGAAGCTTTCTTT. This sequence encodes CASRPERLMNTEAFF.

The genes are TRBV7-9 and TRBJ1-1, with 8 bases matching TRBD1. V gave up 4 bases and J gave up 0 bases; unmatched junction bases: 4. The CDR3 spans 15 residues. Germline V CDR1 and CDR2: SEHNR, FQNEAQ (reference sequence). This chain's CDR3 is CASSSPDRVNTEAFF. In DNA, the CDR3 is TGTGCCAGCAGCTCCCCGGACAGGGTGAACACTGAAGCTTTCTTT.

This clonotype was observed a few times. The V gene is TRBV5-1, the J gene TRBJ2-6, with D unresolved. This CDR3 region has 13 residues. With 6 bases removed from V and 1 base from J, the gap between germline ends came to 5 bases. Germline V gene data show CDR1 as SGHRS and CDR2 as YFSETQ. DNA for the CDR3: TGCGCCAGCACCTCATCTGGGGCCAACGTCCTGACTTTC. It codes for CASTSSGANVLTF.

The table lists this clonotype with a few counts. The CDR3 region has the DNA TGCAGTGCTAGAGGGGAGGGGGAGAGGGGCTACACCTTC. Its protein is CSARGEGERGYTF. The chain employs TRBV20-1 and TRBJ1-2, with D possibly matching TRBD1 (6 bases). The CDR3 totals 13 residues. V dropped 1 base and J dropped 8 bases, with 14 bases sitting between them. Germline V gene data show CDR1 as DFQATT and CDR2 as SNEGSKA (reference sequence).

The table lists this clonotype with many counts. The chain links TRBV20-1 to TRBJ2-1; 9 nucleotides agree with TRBD2. CDR1 and CDR2 from the germline V gene are DFQATT and SNEGSKA (reference sequence). The V gene end was trimmed by 1 base and the J gene end by 0 bases; junction bases not matched to a gene: 7. The CDR3 loop spans 17 amino acids. CDR3 sequence: CSARGPRAGGSYNEQFF. CDR3 coding DNA: TGCAGTGCTAGAGGTCCCCGAGCGGGGGGCTCCTACAATGAGCAGTTCTTC.

The V call is TRBV3-1, the J call TRBJ2-1; D unclear. This CDR3 comprises 15 residues. The germline V and J ends were trimmed by 0 bases and 7 bases, with 13 bases remaining between them. From germline, CDR1 is LGHDT and CDR2 YNNKEL (reference sequence). CDR3 protein: CASSQDGAQVNEQFF. CDR3 nucleotides: TGTGCCAGCAGCCAAGATGGAGCGCAGGTAAATGAGCAGTTCTTC.

V gene TRBV7-2 combines with J gene TRBJ2-1, with a tentative D call TRBD2 (6 bases). The CDR3 covers 15 residues. Trimming took 2 bases from V and 2 from J, leaving 10 bases between them. In germline, CDR1 is SGHTA, CDR2 FQGNSA. CDR3: CASSLTRLAYNEQFF. CDR3 sequence (DNA): TGTGCCAGCAGCTTAACCAGACTAGCCTACAATGAGCAGTTCTTC.

This clonotype appeared many times. This chain uses TRBV20-1 with TRBJ2-1; tentative D call: TRBD2 (5 bases). The CDR3 loop spans 16 amino acids. The germline gives CDR1 DFQATT, CDR2 SNEGSKA (reference sequence). V dropped 1 base and J dropped 0 bases, with 13 bases sitting between them. The CDR3 DNA reads TGCAGTGCTAGAGCCGGCGGGTGGAGCTCCTACAATGAGCAGTTCTTC. Translation gives CSARAGGWSSYNEQFF.

This clonotype has a handful of counts. This chain joins TRBV13 and TRBJ2-7; 7 positions agree with TRBD1. CDR1 and CDR2 from the germline V gene are PRHDT and FYEKMQ (reference sequence). This CDR3 region has 16 residues. J was trimmed by 3 bases and V by 0 bases; bases with no gene match: 8. The CDR3 reads CASSLGWTGSDYEQYF. The CDR3, as DNA: TGTGCCAGCAGCTTAGGTTGGACAGGTTCGGACTACGAGCAGTACTTC.

This sequence joins TRBV12-3 or TRBV12-4 and TRBJ2-5; D remains ambiguous. Trimming left V 4 bases short and J 5 bases short, with 8 bases between. The CDR3 totals 12 residues. CDR3: CASSSQVETQYF. The CDR3, as DNA: TGTGCCAGCAGTTCCCAGGTGGAGACCCAGTACTTC.